A single sample is the source of the 29 T cell receptor beta chains below, sequenced in a study of cytomegalovirus exposure and HLA in healthy donors. The primer mix had 60 Vbeta and 13 Jbeta primers. Clones were read by immunoSEQ multiplex PCR, and TCRdb kept only the in-frame ones, dropping some. The sample has 150,000 to 200,000 clones, about an eighth seen once. The sequenced sample was PBMCs. The origin of the receptors is a man in his fifties or sixties in good health and CMV-seropositive.

There are a few counts of this clone. The chain couples TRBV6-5 to TRBJ2-1, with TRBD1 matching 10 bases. J was trimmed by 0 bases and V by 6 bases; bases with no gene match: 2. CDR1 is MNHEY, CDR2 SVGAGI, per germline. The CDR3 spans 15 residues. This chain's CDR3 is CASRRTGGSYNEQFF. The CDR3, as DNA: TGTGCCAGCAGACGGACAGGGGGCTCCTACAATGAGCAGTTCTTC.

This clone was found a few times. This chain uses TRBV5-1 with TRBJ1-4; 7 nucleotides line up with TRBD1. The CDR3 is 16 residues long. Germline trimming cut 3 bases from V and 5 bases from J; bases unmatched to any gene: 10. Germline CDR1 and CDR2: SGHRS and YFSETQ. The CDR3 nucleotides read TGCGCCAGCAGCTCGATGTCGAGACAGGGCAATGAAAAACTGTTTTTT. It is translated as CASSSMSRQGNEKLFF.

Ten or more counts support this clone. The chain recombines TRBV4-1 with TRBJ2-2; TRBD1 might be the D (5 bases). The CDR3 runs to 15 residues. V shed 3 bases and J shed 5 bases, with 13 bases lying between them. Germline values: CDR1 MGHRA, CDR2 YSYEKL. The CDR3: CASSQVQGWTGELFF. For the CDR3, the DNA is TGCGCCAGCAGCCAGGTTCAGGGTTGGACCGGGGAGCTGTTTTTT.

This chain connects TRBV4-3 to TRBJ2-2, with D possibly being TRBD2 (5 bases). CDR3 length: 18 residues. The V gene lost 0 bases and the J gene lost 4 bases, with 18 bases spanning the gap. CDR1 and CDR2 from the germline V gene are LGHNA and YSLEER. CDR3 nucleotides: TGCGCCAGCAGCCAAGAGCCCGGTACCGGGAAACTCACCGGGGAGCTGTTTTTT. Its translation is CASSQEPGTGKLTGELFF.

This clone turned up a few times. The rearrangement uses TRBV28 and TRBJ1-2; 9 nucleotides align to TRBD1. Unmatched junction bases numbered 7, after V lost 6 bases and J lost 8 bases. Germline V gene lookup returns CDR1 MDHEN and CDR2 SYDVKM. The CDR3 spans 13 residues. The CDR3 here is CASRSGQGSGYTF. The CDR3 coding sequence is TGTGCCAGCAGAAGTGGACAGGGGTCCGGCTACACCTTC.

CDR3 residues: CASSEPIGGGVGTEAFF. CDR3 bases: TGTGCCAGCAGTGAACCCATAGGGGGGGGCGTTGGCACTGAAGCTTTCTTT. V and J are TRBV2 and TRBJ1-1, with D perhaps TRBD1 (6 bases). Trimming pared 2 bases from V and 4 bases from J, leaving 20 bases between. Looked up from germline, CDR1 is SNHLY and CDR2 is FYNNEI. The CDR3 loop spans 17 amino acids.

V usage is TRBV4-3 and J usage is TRBJ1-2, with D unclear. The CDR3 is 12 residues long. Germline CDR1 is LGHNA and CDR2 is YSLEER. V lost 4 bases and J lost 3, with 6 bases in between. This CDR3 is CASSRDDYGYTF. CDR3 sequence (DNA): TGCGCCAGCAGCCGAGACGACTATGGCTACACCTTC.

The chain carries TRBV5-6 and TRBJ2-7; possibly TRBD1 for D (5 bases). V lost 1 base and J 11 bases, leaving 10 bases between the germline ends. The CDR3 runs to 11 residues. Germline lookup yields CDR1 SGHDT and CDR2 YYEEEE. The CDR3 nucleotides are TGTGCCAGCAGCTTGCAGGGTTCCAAGTACTTC. Its protein is CASSLQGSKYF.

The chain joins TRBV14 to TRBJ1-1, with a possible D match to TRBD1 (6 bases). Germline loops: CDR1 SGHDN, CDR2 FVKESK. With 3 bases removed from V and 1 base from J, the gap between germline ends came to 9 bases. The CDR3 sequence is 14 residues long. CDR3 DNA: TGTGCCAGCAGCCAGTCGGGACAGAACACTGAAGCTTTCTTT. It is translated as CASSQSGQNTEAFF.

This clone was picked up a small number of times. The chain combines TRBV7-9 with TRBJ2-7; D perhaps matches TRBD1 (5 bases). Trimming removed 4 bases at V and 2 bases at J, with 9 bases between. This CDR3 region has 13 residues. Germline V gene lookup returns CDR1 SEHNR and CDR2 FQNEAQ (reference sequence). CDR3 DNA: TGTGCCAGCAGCTCGACAGAAGCCTACGAGCAGTACTTC. It translates to CASSSTEAYEQYF.

In its sample, this clone was seen a few times. This sequence joins TRBV12-5 and TRBJ1-2, with D possibly TRBD1 on 6 matching bases. V lost 5 bases, J lost 4 bases, and 14 bases lay in between. Germline loops: CDR1 LGHNT, CDR2 FRNRAP. This CDR3 spans 14 amino acids. The CDR3 nucleotides are TGTGCTAGTGGTCCTCCACAGGGATTCTATGGCTACACCTTC. It is translated as CASGPPQGFYGYTF.

The chain combines TRBV6-5 with TRBJ1-1, with D maybe TRBD1 (5 bases). Trimming removed 2 bases at V and 5 bases at J, with 12 bases between. Germline lookup yields CDR1 MNHEY and CDR2 SVGAGI. This CDR3 is 14 amino acids long. The CDR3 DNA sequence: TGTGCCAGCAGTTACGGCAGGGATGCAACTGAAGCTTTCTTT. It specifies CASSYGRDATEAFF.

V and J are TRBV9 and TRBJ2-3, with 9 positions matching TRBD1. Germline lookup yields CDR1 SGDLS and CDR2 YYNGEE. This CDR3 comprises 14 residues. The V gene end was trimmed by 3 bases and the J gene end by 7 bases; junction bases not matched to a gene: 6. The CDR3 region is CASSAPTGGNTQYF. CDR3 DNA: TGTGCCAGCAGCGCCCCGACAGGGGGGAATACGCAGTATTTT.

The rearrangement links TRBV4-3 to TRBJ1-5; D is unresolved. The CDR3 is 14 residues long. With 0 bases removed from V and 5 bases from J, the gap between germline ends came to 8 bases. Germline loops: CDR1 LGHNA, CDR2 YSLEER. The CDR3 DNA is TGCGCCAGCAGCCAAGAGGGCAAGCATCAGCCCCAGCATTTT. This sequence encodes CASSQEGKHQPQHF.

This clone appeared a few times. The chain uses TRBV5-8 and TRBJ2-1; 12 bases align to TRBD2. V lost 3 bases to trimming and J lost 0 bases; unmatched junction nucleotides: 4. The CDR3 length is 17 residues. The germline CDR1 and CDR2 sequences are SGHTS and YDEGEE. The CDR3 nucleotides read TGTGCCAGCAGCTATACTAGCGGGGGGTTCTCCTACAATGAGCAGTTCTTC. Amino acid sequence: CASSYTSGGFSYNEQFF.

This chain connects TRBV6-5 to TRBJ2-4; D is perhaps TRBD1 (5 bases). Trimming took off 2 bases at V and 6 bases at J, with 5 bases between the two ends. Germline CDR1 is MNHEY and CDR2 is SVGAGI. This CDR3 has 12 amino acids. The CDR3 nucleotides are TGTGCCAGCAGTTACGACAGAAACATTCAGTACTTC. Its protein is CASSYDRNIQYF.

In this sample, this clone turned up a few times. The chain links TRBV7-2 to TRBJ2-7, with TRBD1 matching over 9 bases. This CDR3 is 16 amino acids long. In germline, CDR1 is SGHTA, CDR2 FQGNSA. The junction had 11 bases not matched to a gene; V was cut back by 5 bases and J by 3 bases. The CDR3 reads CASSRTVGQGYYEQYV. CDR3 DNA: TGTGCCAGCAGCCGGACGGTGGGACAGGGATACTACGAGCAGTACGTC.

The J gene is TRBJ1-4, the V gene TRBV10-3, with D possibly TRBD1 on 6 matching bases. Germline V CDR1 and CDR2: ENHRY, SYGVKD. The CDR3 is made up of 15 amino acids. V shed 4 bases and J shed 7 bases, with 16 bases lying between them. The CDR3 nucleotides are TGTGCCATCAGTGCCTCGGGGGGGCTGAGTGAAAAACTGTTTTTT. This encodes CAISASGGLSEKLFF.

The gene calls are TRBV4-2 and TRBJ2-5; possibly TRBD2 for D (6 bases). The V end was cut by 0 bases, the J end by 10 bases, with 9 bases between. The CDR3 covers 12 residues. CDR1 is LGHNA and CDR2 is YNFKEQ in the germline V gene. DNA of the CDR3: TGTGCCAGCAGCCAAGACATGGAGGGCCAGTACTTC. Translated: CASSQDMEGQYF.

This clone has more than one count but fewer than ten. At one of its ends the junction is not consistent with the germline gene, which may arise from a read error. V and J are TRBV7-7 and TRBJ2-1, with TRBD2 matching over 9 bases. The V gene's germline CDR1 is SSHAT and CDR2 FNYEAQ (reference sequence). The CDR3 contains 15 residues. CDR3: CASSLGSGGTNEQFF. The CDR3 nucleotides are TGTGCTAGCAGCTTAGGCAGCGGGGGGACCAATGAGCAGTTCTTC.

This rearrangement joins TRBV28 to TRBJ2-2; 9 nucleotides align to TRBD1. Germline loops: CDR1 MDHEN, CDR2 SYDVKM. After removal of 4 bases from V and 6 bases from J, the junction contained 9 bases not matched to a gene. CDR3 length equals 16 residues. CDR3 in DNA: TGTGCCAGCAGTTCGACCGGGACAGGGCGCTCCGGGGAGCTGTTTTTT. The encoded protein is CASSSTGTGRSGELFF.

This chain joins TRBV5-8 and TRBJ1-6, with TRBD1 matching 8 bases. The CDR3 contains 14 residues. J was trimmed by 13 bases and V by 4 bases; bases with no gene match: 10. In germline, CDR1 is SGHTS, CDR2 YDEGEE. The CDR3 loop is CASSPIRGQAPLHF. CDR3 DNA sequence: TGTGCCAGCAGCCCAATCAGGGGGCAAGCCCCCCTCCACTTT.

This clone was observed a handful of times. The rearrangement joins TRBV19 to TRBJ1-1; D unresolved. This CDR3 is 15 amino acids long. The V gene's germline CDR1 is LNHDA and CDR2 SQIVND (reference sequence). Deletions cut 3 bases from V and 1 base from J, with 12 bases between. This CDR3 reads CASSISLTQNTEAFF. The CDR3 DNA reads as TGTGCCAGTAGTATCTCCCTCACACAGAACACTGAAGCTTTCTTT.

This clone was observed a handful of times. The chain links TRBV5-4 to TRBJ2-1; D not certain. Germline CDR1 reads SGHNT; CDR2 reads YYREEE (reference sequence). This CDR3 comprises 14 residues. V was cut by 5 bases and J by 2 bases, with 11 bases left in between. The CDR3 region has the DNA TGTGCCAGCAGACTTCGCTTAACCTACAATGAGCAGTTCTTC. It specifies CASRLRLTYNEQFF.

The rearrangement joins TRBV7-9 to TRBJ1-4, with TRBD1 identical over 9 bases. CDR1 SEHNR and CDR2 FQNEAQ come from the germline V gene (reference sequence). The junction had 4 bases not matched to a gene; V was cut back by 6 bases and J by 5 bases. The length of the CDR3 is 14 residues. Here the CDR3 DNA reads TGTGCCAGCAGGCCGACAGGGGGAAATGAAAAACTGTTTTTT. Encoded protein: CASRPTGGNEKLFF.

This clone has just a few counts. The rearrangement uses TRBV29-1 and TRBJ1-2, with TRBD1 matching 10 bases. Unmatched junction bases numbered 7, after V lost 6 bases and J lost 3 bases. The germline V gene encodes CDR1 SQVTM and CDR2 ANQGSEA. This CDR3 is built from 14 residues. CDR3 loop: CSVPEGQGYYGYTF. CDR3 DNA sequence: TGCAGCGTGCCCGAGGGACAGGGGTACTATGGCTACACCTTC.

The chain recombines TRBV7-2 with TRBJ2-1, with 11 bases lining up with TRBD1. The CDR3 consists of 14 residues. J lost 6 bases, V lost 4 bases, and 2 bases had no gene match. Germline assignment: CDR1 SGHTA and CDR2 FQGNSA. CDR3 nucleotides: TGTGCCAGCAGCTCCGGGACAGGGGGCAATGAGCAGTTCTTC. This gives the protein CASSSGTGGNEQFF.

This clone was seen more than once but under ten times. Additional DNA sequences in this sample encode the identical CDR3. The rearrangement joins TRBV6-6 to TRBJ1-1, with 7 bases matching TRBD1. Unmatched junction bases numbered 3, after V lost 9 bases and J lost 5 bases. This CDR3 comprises 11 residues. CDR1 is MNHNY, CDR2 SVGAGI, per germline (reference sequence). The CDR3 reads CASRQGTEAFF. CDR3 in DNA: TGTGCCAGTAGACAGGGAACTGAAGCTTTCTTT.

This clone was counted between two and nine times. The chain has TRBV28 and TRBJ1-3; TRBD1 agrees at 11 bases. The CDR3 contains 17 residues. Germline CDR1 reads MDHEN; CDR2 reads SYDVKM. Trimming at V came to 8 bases and at J to 3 bases, leaving 12 bases not matched to a gene. The CDR3 here is CASLPGGTGGVGNTIYF. For the CDR3, the DNA is TGTGCCAGCCTCCCAGGAGGGACAGGGGGGGTTGGAAACACCATATATTTT. Filled out from reference TRBV28 and TRBJ1-3, the complete variable domain reads DVKVTQSSRYLVKRTGEKVFLECVQDMDHENMFWYRQDPGLGLRLIYFSYDVKMKEKGDIPEGYSVSREKKERFSLILESASTNQTSMYLCASLPGGTGGVGNTIYFGEGSWLTVV.